The 10 T cell receptor beta chains below were found in one sample sequenced in a study of T cell responses to AZD1222 COVID-19 vaccine. Data came from immunoSEQ multiplex PCR; TCRdb stores just in-frame clones and leaves some out. Counted here are roughly 140,000 clones, 92% occurring once; the ten biggest clones make up about 10%. The sequenced sample was peripheral blood, obtained 28 days after the second AZD1222 dose. The receptor set was obtained from an adult who received the AZD1222 COVID-19 vaccine.

The chain is built from TRBV2 and TRBJ1-1, with D possibly TRBD1 on 6 matching bases. The length of the CDR3 is 13 residues. V lost 5 bases, J lost 3 bases, and 10 bases lay in between. Germline CDR1 and CDR2: SNHLY and FYNNEI. CDR3 amino acids: CASSSGQYTEAFF. CDR3 sequence (DNA): TGTGCCAGCAGTTCTGGACAGTACACTGAAGCTTTCTTT.

This chain connects TRBV6-2 or TRBV6-3 to TRBJ2-7; 12 bases match TRBD2. V trimming: 0 bases; J trimming: 2 bases; junction bases outside the gene matches: 5. The CDR3 contains 17 residues. Germline loops: CDR1 MNHEY, CDR2 SVGEGT. This CDR3 reads CASSYSVGLAGTYEQYF. The DNA for the CDR3 is TGTGCCAGCAGTTACTCCGTTGGACTAGCGGGGACCTACGAGCAGTACTTC.

J is TRBJ1-5 and V is TRBV2; TRBD1 agrees at 11 bases. J was trimmed by 6 bases and V by 7 bases; bases with no gene match: 5. The CDR3 sequence is 14 residues long. CDR1 SNHLY and CDR2 FYNNEI come from the germline V gene. The CDR3 bases are TGTGCCAGCACCGGGACAGGGGGTATTCAGCCCCAGCATTTT. As protein: CASTGTGGIQPQHF.

This chain links TRBV25-1 with TRBJ1-2; no clear D gene. Germline V gives CDR1 MGHDK, CDR2 SYGVNS. The CDR3 spans 11 residues. V was cut by 4 bases and J by 7 bases, with 7 bases left in between. The CDR3 coding sequence is TGTGCCAGCAGTGGGGCTTTTGGCTACACCTTC. Amino acids: CASSGAFGYTF.

The chain recombines TRBV6-1 with TRBJ1-5; 11 bases map to TRBD1. With 2 bases clipped from V and 7 bases from J, the junction kept 7 bases outside the gene matches. This CDR3 region has 16 residues. CDR1 is MNHNS and CDR2 is SASEGT in the germline V gene. The CDR3 loop is CASSEKGTGGKQPQHF. CDR3 bases: TGTGCCAGCAGTGAAAAAGGGACAGGGGGTAAACAGCCCCAGCATTTT.

The V and J genes are TRBV20-1 and TRBJ1-1, with D unclear. The CDR3 spans 12 residues. V gave up 3 bases and J gave up 0 bases, with 5 bases separating them. Germline V gives CDR1 DFQATT, CDR2 SNEGSKA (reference sequence). This CDR3 is CSASLLNTEAFF. In DNA, the CDR3 is TGCAGTGCTAGTCTCCTGAACACTGAAGCTTTCTTT.

This rearrangement joins TRBV28 to TRBJ2-4; D ambiguous. V shed 3 bases and J shed 0 bases, with 18 bases lying between them. CDR3 length: 18 amino acids. The germline V gene has CDR1 MDHEN and CDR2 SYDVKM. The chain's CDR3 is CASSFRFRGSLAKNIQYF. DNA for the CDR3: TGTGCCAGCAGTTTTCGGTTCAGAGGATCCCTAGCCAAAAACATTCAGTACTTC.

The chain has TRBV28 and TRBJ1-2; a weak D match, TRBD1 (6 bases). The CDR3 sequence is 12 residues long. Germline loops: CDR1 MDHEN, CDR2 SYDVKM. V was trimmed by 5 bases and J by 9 bases, leaving 13 bases between them. The CDR3 region is CASSMQRGSYTF. In DNA, the CDR3 is TGTGCCAGCAGTATGCAAAGGGGGAGCTACACCTTC.

This rearrangement joins TRBV24-1 to TRBJ2-1, with 12 bases matching TRBD1. V was clipped by 9 bases and J by 2 bases; unmatched bases: 4. The germline V gene has CDR1 KGHDR and CDR2 SFDVKD. The CDR3 covers 15 residues. The CDR3 loop is CATGGDRGPYNEQFF. The CDR3 coding sequence is TGTGCCACCGGAGGGGACAGGGGGCCCTACAATGAGCAGTTCTTC.

This clone has a handful of counts. The rearrangement uses TRBV5-8 and TRBJ1-6; 10 positions match TRBD1. Germline lookup yields CDR1 SGHTS and CDR2 YDEGEE. The V gene end was trimmed by 0 bases and the J gene end by 7 bases; junction bases not matched to a gene: 4. This CDR3 has 16 amino acids. The CDR3 is CASSLEGQGRNSPLHF. CDR3 nucleotides: TGTGCCAGCAGCTTGGAGGGACAGGGGAGGAATTCACCCCTCCACTTT. Full variable domain (missing parts from reference TRBV5-8 and TRBJ1-6): EAGVTQSPTHLIKTRGQQATLRCSPISGHTSVYWYQQALGLGLQFLLWYDEGEERNRGNFPPRFSGRQFPNYSSELNVNALELEDSALYLCASSLEGQGRNSPLHFGNGTRLTVT.